The rows below give T cell receptor beta chains drawn from one sample of a study of regulatory T cells in long-lasting Graves disease. TCRdb fed the multiplex PCR reads into MiXCR, producing one record per CDR3 protein. The sample includes about 660,000 distinct CDR3 sequences, 25% to 35% of them seen just once. Sequenced material: peripheral blood mononuclear cells (PBMCs), taken when the disease was refractory, from a patient treated with antithyroid drugs. The receptors were gathered from a female donor with Graves disease. Each CDR3 is given with its conserved first and last residue. D genes are given only for firm matches. Some rows mark clone size as missing; the rest say once, few, many or name a class of expanded clone.

j_call	d_call	clone_size	cdr3_length	v_call	cdr3_aa	cdr3_nt
TRBJ1-5	TRBD1	few	15	TRBV6-1	CASSLGQLSNQPQHF	TGTGCCAGCAGCTTGGGACAGCTTAGCAATCAGCCCCAGCATTTT
TRBJ1-2	-	few	11	TRBV10-3	CAISADGGYTF	TGTGCCATCAGTGCCGACGGGGGCTACACCTTC
TRBJ2-7	TRBD1	few	15	TRBV3-1	CASSRAGGRDYEQYF	TGTGCCAGCAGCCGGGCAGGGGGACGGGATTACGAGCAGTACTTC
TRBJ1-1	-	-	16	TRBV3-1	CASSLRLGRGNTEAFF	TGTGCCAGCAGCCTCCGGTTAGGCAGGGGGAACACTGAAGCTTTCTTT
TRBJ2-6	-	many	15	TRBV12-3/TRBV12-4	CASSYTGTGANVLTF	TGTGCCAGCAGTTATACAGGGACTGGGGCCAACGTCCTGACTTTC
TRBJ2-7	-	-	16	TRBV3-1	CASSQEGEDYSYEQYF	TGTGCCAGCAGCCAAGAAGGGGAGGATTACTCCTACGAGCAGTACTTC
TRBJ1-2	TRBD1	many	13	TRBV12-3/TRBV12-4	CASRTPGGRGYTF	TGTGCCAGCAGGACCCCAGGGGGCCGAGGCTACACCTTC
TRBJ1-2	-	-	13	TRBV4-2	CASRQGINYGYTF	TGTGCCAGCAGACAGGGAATTAACTATGGCTACACCTTC
TRBJ1-4	-	many	12	TRBV20-1	CSAQGFNEKLFF	TGCAGTGCCCAGGGTTTTAATGAAAAACTGTTTTTT
TRBJ1-6	-	-	10	TRBV20-1	CSPGYSPLHF	TGCAGCCCAGGGTATTCACCCCTCCACTTT
TRBJ2-6	TRBD2	few	18	TRBV20-1	CSASPGLAGVTGANVLTF	TGCAGTGCTAGCCCGGGCCTAGCGGGAGTAACTGGGGCCAACGTCCTGACTTTC
TRBJ1-4	-	-	13	TRBV7-9	CASSGRIIEKLFF	TGTGCCAGCTCCGGGAGAATAATTGAAAAACTGTTTTTT
TRBJ1-1	-	many	15	TRBV27	CASSLSRLRHTEAFF	TGTGCCAGCAGTTTATCGAGGCTACGACACACTGAAGCTTTCTTT
TRBJ2-5	-	many	12	TRBV7-2	CASSLESETQYF	TGTGCCAGCAGCTTAGAGAGCGAGACCCAGTACTTC
TRBJ1-2	-	-	14	TRBV5-1	CASSARTESCGYTF	TGCGCCAGCAGCGCCCGGACAGAAAGCTGTGGCTACACCTTC
TRBJ1-1	-	-	11	TRBV30	CAWMVVPQAFF	TGTGCCTGGATGGTTGTACCTCAAGCTTTCTTT
TRBJ2-1	TRBD2	few	15	TRBV12-5	CASGLVSGGYNEQFF	TGTGCTAGTGGTTTGGTTAGCGGGGGCTACAATGAGCAGTTCTTC
TRBJ1-4	-	few	14	TRBV12-3/TRBV12-4	CASSLEGGPEKLFF	TGTGCCAGCAGTTTAGAAGGGGGGCCTGAAAAACTGTTTTTT